This T cell receptor (beta chain) was sequenced for a study of CD8 T cells in Susac syndrome. The RNA, about 0.5 to 1 ug, was put through reverse transcription using random hexamers. One entry per CDR3 protein results from TCRdb running MiXCR on the immunoSEQ multiplex PCR reads. The sample comprises hundreds of thousands of distinct CDR3 sequences, more than 85% of which are singletons, and about 0.15% rests with the top ten. TCR beta from blood CD8+ and CD4+ T cells was sequenced. Negative isolation yielded the CD8+ and CD4+ T cells, while FACS enriched the TEMRA cells. As to this clonotype: The junction departs from germline at one end; a sequencing error may be responsible.

This CDR3 region has 11 residues. Per the germline V gene, CDR1 is MNHNY and CDR2 is SVGAGI (reference sequence). The TCR was taken from a human donor with multiple sclerosis. The chain couples TRBV6-6 to TRBJ2-1; D might be TRBD1 (6 bases). The sequencing sample was made of CD8+ T cells from PBMCs. The CDR3 loop is CASSLQGERFF. In DNA form, the CDR3 reads TGTGCCAGCAGTCTACAGGGCGAGCGGTTCTTC.